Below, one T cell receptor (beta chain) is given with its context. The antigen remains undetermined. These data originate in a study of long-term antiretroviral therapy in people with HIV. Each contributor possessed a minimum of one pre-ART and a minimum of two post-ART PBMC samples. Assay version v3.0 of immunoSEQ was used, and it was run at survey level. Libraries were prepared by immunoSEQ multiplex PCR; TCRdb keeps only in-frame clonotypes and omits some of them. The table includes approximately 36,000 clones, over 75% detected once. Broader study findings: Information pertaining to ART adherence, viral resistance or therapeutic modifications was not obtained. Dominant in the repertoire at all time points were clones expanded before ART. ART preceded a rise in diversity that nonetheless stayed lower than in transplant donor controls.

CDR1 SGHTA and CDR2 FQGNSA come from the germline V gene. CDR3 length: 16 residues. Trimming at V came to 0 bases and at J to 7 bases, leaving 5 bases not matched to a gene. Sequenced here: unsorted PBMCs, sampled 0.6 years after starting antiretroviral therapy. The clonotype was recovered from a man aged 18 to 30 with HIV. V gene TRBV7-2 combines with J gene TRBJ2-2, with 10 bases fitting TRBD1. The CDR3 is CASSLAGQGVIGELFF. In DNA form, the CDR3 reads TGTGCCAGCAGCTTAGCCGGACAGGGGGTGATCGGGGAGCTGTTTTTT.